The 22 T cell receptor beta chains reported below all come from one sample, sequenced in a study of spatial heterogeneity in lung cancer. Regarding time point: blood at routine non-recurrence follow-up after resection. TCRdb fed the 5' RACE reads into MiXCR, producing one record per CDR3 protein. Of approximately 1,400 distinct CDR3 sequences in the sample, less than 70% were seen once. The sequenced sample was PBMCs, obtained at follow-up. These receptors were collected from a female donor with early-stage non-small cell lung cancer.

With regard to this clonotype: Little can be read into the size of this beta chain, an off-target read in a library designed for alpha chains. CDR3 protein: CSVGNTNQPQHF. CDR3 sequence (DNA): TGCAGCGTTGGGAACACTAATCAGCCCCAGCATTTT. The V gene is TRBV29-1, the J gene TRBJ1-5; D is ambiguous. The CDR3 is made up of 12 amino acids. CDR1 is SQVTM and CDR2 is ANQGSEA in the germline V gene. V lost 4 bases and J lost 4, with 8 bases in between.

In its sample, this clonotype was seen a few times. The size of this beta chain means little, since it is a stray read in a library made for alpha chains. In DNA, the CDR3 is TGCAGTGCCCCCGTTCGGGCGAATACGCAGTATTTT. This translates into CSAPVRANTQYF. The chain combines TRBV20-1 with TRBJ2-3; no clear D gene. Germline CDR1 reads DFQATT; CDR2 reads SNEGSKA (reference sequence). V lost 6 bases and J lost 7, with 14 bases in between. The CDR3 is 12 residues long.

A note on this clonotype: This beta chain is a stray sequence in a library constructed for alpha chains; its clone size is not meaningful. The chain combines TRBV5-6 with TRBJ2-5; no reliable D call. The V and J ends lost 0 bases and 2 bases respectively, with 8 bases between them. The CDR3 totals 14 residues. CDR1 is SGHDT and CDR2 is YYEEEE in the germline V gene. The CDR3 sequence is CASSLAVGQETQYF. CDR3 DNA: TGTGCCAGCAGCTTGGCGGTCGGGCAAGAGACCCAGTACTTC.

Points on this clonotype: This beta chain is a stray read from a library made for alpha chains; its abundance is not meaningful. The rearrangement joins TRBV11-2 to TRBJ2-2, with D unclear. V lost 1 base, J lost 7 bases, and 4 bases lay in between. Germline loops: CDR1 SGHAT, CDR2 FQNNGV. The CDR3 is made up of 12 amino acids. The CDR3 sequence is CASSLGVGELFF. For the CDR3, the DNA is TGTGCCAGCAGCTTAGGGGTCGGGGAGCTGTTTTTT.

The sample holds a few counts of this clonotype. In a library made to pick up alpha chains, this beta chain is a stray read with a size that means little. V usage is TRBV29-1 and J usage is TRBJ2-1; the D gene is possibly TRBD1 (6 bases). The CDR3 runs to 14 residues. V was cut by 5 bases and J by 1 base, with 12 bases left in between. Per germline, CDR1 SQVTM and CDR2 ANQGSEA. CDR3 bases: TGCAGCGTTCAATCCAGGGGATCCTACAATGAGCAGTTCTTC. It is translated as CSVQSRGSYNEQFF.

Of note for this clonotype: This beta chain is an off-target read within a library intended for alpha chains, so its frequency means little. The chain employs TRBV7-2 and TRBJ2-1; D is unclear. The CDR3 runs to 14 residues. The germline CDR1 and CDR2 sequences are SGHTA and FQGNSA. The V and J ends lost 5 bases and 8 bases respectively, with 16 bases between them. The CDR3 here is CASSTRPGRDEQFF. CDR3 bases: TGTGCCAGCAGCACACGCCCCGGCCGGGATGAGCAGTTCTTC.

This clonotype was observed a handful of times. This beta chain is an unintended read in a library built for alpha chains; its size means little. This chain connects TRBV27 to TRBJ2-7; the D gene is possibly TRBD2 (7 bases). V lost 4 bases and J lost 4, with 11 bases in between. The CDR3 loop spans 13 amino acids. Per the germline V gene, CDR1 is MNHEY and CDR2 is SMNVEV (reference sequence). Here the CDR3 reads CASSSRGAYEQYF. CDR3 DNA sequence: TGTGCCAGCAGTTCCCGGGGGGCGTACGAGCAGTACTTC.

This clonotype was picked up a small number of times. Since the library was made to target alpha chains, this beta chain is a stray read and its abundance is not meaningful. The chain has TRBV4-2 and TRBJ2-7; D not certain. V lost 0 bases, J lost 2 bases, and 5 bases lay in between. Germline V gives CDR1 LGHNA, CDR2 YNFKEQ. The CDR3 spans 13 residues. CDR3 sequence: CASSQDGTYEQYF. For the CDR3, the DNA is TGTGCCAGCAGCCAAGACGGCACCTACGAGCAGTACTTC.

This clonotype was observed a few times. A library prepared for alpha chains yielded this beta chain as an off-target read; its size is of little meaning. The chain recombines TRBV19 with TRBJ1-5, with D unclear. V was trimmed by 5 bases and J by 9 bases, leaving 11 bases between them. CDR1 and CDR2 from the germline V gene are LNHDA and SQIVND (reference sequence). CDR3 length: 12 residues. The CDR3 region has the DNA TGTGCCAGTAGTGCTGTGTTTCCGCCCCAGCATTTT. As protein: CASSAVFPPQHF.

Note on this clonotype: This beta chain is an off-target read within a library intended for alpha chains, so its frequency means little. V and J are TRBV28 and TRBJ2-6, with D hard to call. Trimming shortened V by 3 bases and J by 4 bases, and 4 bases separated the two germline ends. Germline assignment: CDR1 MDHEN and CDR2 SYDVKM. The CDR3 length is 13 residues. CDR3 region: CASSLRGANVLTF. As DNA, the CDR3 is TGTGCCAGCAGTTTGAGGGGGGCCAACGTCCTGACTTTC.

On this clonotype itself: This beta chain lies outside the target of a library built for alpha chains; its clone size means little. This rearrangement joins TRBV20-1 to TRBJ1-2; D is perhaps TRBD1 (6 bases). CDR3 length: 13 amino acids. Germline V gene data show CDR1 as DFQATT and CDR2 as SNEGSKA (reference sequence). The germline V and J ends were trimmed by 0 bases and 3 bases, with 8 bases remaining between them. CDR3 coding DNA: TGCAGTGCTAGAGATCAGGGGTACTATGGCTACACCTTC. This translates into CSARDQGYYGYTF.

A word on this clonotype: In a library made to pick up alpha chains, this beta chain is a stray read with a size that means little. The chain joins TRBV20-1 to TRBJ1-1; the D is unclear. This CDR3 comprises 13 residues. The V gene's germline CDR1 is DFQATT and CDR2 SNEGSKA (reference sequence). The ends were cut back, 3 bases at V and 1 base at J, with 9 bases in the middle. Here the CDR3 reads CSASGRGNTEAFF. The CDR3 region has the DNA TGCAGTGCTAGCGGGCGGGGGAACACTGAAGCTTTCTTT.

This clonotype was found once. This beta chain is off target for a library built for alpha chains, so its abundance means little. The chain couples TRBV6-5 to TRBJ1-1; a possible D gene is TRBD1 (6 bases). The CDR3 loop spans 14 amino acids. Trimming pared 5 bases from V and 4 bases from J, leaving 14 bases between. Germline-derived CDR1 and CDR2 are MNHEY and SVGAGI. The CDR3 region has the DNA TGTGCCAGCAGTCTGACAGCGGGGGCCACTGAAGCTTTCTTT. It yields the protein CASSLTAGATEAFF.

This clonotype was recorded a few times. As an off-target read in a library built for alpha chains, this beta chain has a frequency of little significance. The rearrangement links TRBV29-1 to TRBJ2-7; D might be TRBD2 (6 bases). This CDR3 has 13 residues. V gave up 7 bases and J gave up 2 bases, with 15 bases separating them. The germline gives CDR1 SQVTM, CDR2 ANQGSEA. The CDR3 coding sequence is TGCAGCGGCGAAGCGGAGGGGACCTACGAGCAGTACTTC. Residues: CSGEAEGTYEQYF.

Concerning this clonotype: This beta chain is an off-target read within a library intended for alpha chains, so its frequency means little. The chain recombines TRBV5-1 with TRBJ2-5; D might be TRBD2 (5 bases). CDR1 is SGHRS, CDR2 YFSETQ, per germline. Trimming removed 2 bases from V and 5 bases from J, with 13 bases in between. This CDR3 has 14 residues. CDR3 coding DNA: TGCGCCAGCAGCTTCCCGGGGTCCCGGGAGACCCAGTACTTC. It yields the protein CASSFPGSRETQYF.

Only one count was recorded for this clonotype. This beta chain is off target for a library built for alpha chains, so its abundance means little. The chain links TRBV5-1 to TRBJ2-7; D not certain. V lost 0 bases to trimming and J lost 0 bases, with 7 bases between them. Germline V gives CDR1 SGHRS, CDR2 YFSETQ. This CDR3 has 14 residues. The CDR3 loop reads CASSLATNSYEQYF. For the CDR3, the DNA is TGCGCCAGCAGCTTGGCCACCAACTCCTACGAGCAGTACTTC.

As for this clonotype: This beta chain appears as a stray read in a library generated for alpha chains; its size is not informative. V is TRBV29-1 and J is TRBJ1-4, with D unclear. The CDR3 covers 11 residues. V shed 7 bases and J shed 8 bases, with 11 bases lying between them. Germline-derived CDR1 and CDR2 are SQVTM and ANQGSEA. The CDR3 nucleotides are TGCAGCGCAGCGCTAGGAGAAAAACTGTTTTTT. It is translated as CSAALGEKLFF.

This clonotype has more than one count but fewer than ten. A library made for alpha chains picked up this beta chain off target, so its size means little. The rearrangement joins TRBV6-6 to TRBJ2-7; 8 bases match TRBD1. There are 13 residues in the CDR3. J gave up 6 bases and V 8 bases, and 9 bases lay outside the gene matches. Germline-derived CDR1 and CDR2 are MNHNY and SVGAGI (reference sequence). CDR3 region: CASVQGAGSEQYF. In DNA, the CDR3 is TGTGCCAGCGTCCAGGGGGCGGGTAGCGAGCAGTACTTC.

This clonotype is a singleton in its sample. A library made for alpha chains picked up this beta chain off target, so its size means little. This sequence joins TRBV9 and TRBJ2-7; D uncertain. Germline assignment: CDR1 SGDLS and CDR2 YYNGEE. CDR3 length: 14 amino acids. V lost 3 bases and J lost 0, with 10 bases in between. DNA for the CDR3: TGTGCCAGCAGCGGGGGTCCGAGCTCCTACGAGCAGTACTTC. It is translated as CASSGGPSSYEQYF. Using reference TRBV9 and TRBJ2-7 for the parts outside the CDR3, the full variable domain is DSGVTQTPKHLITATGQRVTLRCSPRSGDLSVYWYQQSLDQGLQFLIQYYNGEERAKGNILERFSAQQFPDLHSELNLSSLELGDSALYFCASSGGPSSYEQYFGPGTRLTVT.

In this sample, this clonotype turned up a few times. This beta chain represents an off-target read in a library built for alpha chains; its size is of limited meaning. The chain carries TRBV7-8 and TRBJ1-1, with D unclear. The CDR3 length is 13 residues. V lost 1 base to trimming and J lost 4 bases, with 7 bases between them. Germline-derived CDR1 and CDR2 are SGHVS and FQNEAQ. The DNA of the CDR3 is TGTGCCAGCAGCTTAGTCCCGGGCACTGAAGCTTTCTTT. Its protein product is CASSLVPGTEAFF.

A word on this clonotype: This beta chain is a stray read from a library made for alpha chains; its abundance is not meaningful. The J gene is TRBJ1-4, the V gene TRBV6-6; D is unresolved. CDR1 MNHNY and CDR2 SVGAGI come from the germline V gene (reference sequence). This CDR3 contains 11 residues. The V and J ends lost 2 bases and 12 bases respectively, with 7 bases between them. The CDR3 DNA sequence: TGTGCCAGCAGTTACCCACGGCAACTGTTTTTT. Protein product: CASSYPRQLFF.

A remark on this clonotype: The library was prepared for alpha chains; this beta chain is a stray read, so its frequency means little. The genes are TRBV14 and TRBJ2-7; 9 nucleotides agree with TRBD1. CDR3 length equals 14 residues. After removal of 4 bases from V and 1 base from J, the junction contained 2 bases not matched to a gene. Germline lookup yields CDR1 SGHDN and CDR2 FVKESK. This chain's CDR3 is CASSRDRASYEQYF. The CDR3 DNA sequence: TGTGCCAGCAGCCGGGACAGGGCGTCCTACGAGCAGTACTTC.